Given below is one T cell receptor beta chain in context. This entry belongs to a study of blood T cell repertoires in COVID-19. Background on the study: The United States, Italy and Spain were the sources of the acute and convalescent COVID-19 samples. Sources were T cells, B-cell-depleted T cells, or PBMCs; the material itself was cDNA or gDNA.

V lost 3 bases and J lost 0; bases outside the gene matches: 2. Looked up from germline, CDR1 is KGHSH and CDR2 is LQKENI. The CDR3 covers 15 residues. Original processing notes: Amplification of reference gene primers provided the estimated nucleated cell counts. Sequencing was performed with immunoSEQ multiplex PCR; in TCRdb, only in-frame clones are kept and a portion is missing. Clone size and the V and J calls come from that table; the DNA yielded D and trimming. The profile shows about 130,000 clones, around 81% of them singletons. Seattle cases were enrolled at active infection and followed longitudinally.

The origin of this receptor is a young man with COVID-19, enrolled during active disease. V gene TRBV18 combines with J gene TRBJ2-7, with TRBD1 matching 10 bases. Source material: peripheral blood. CDR3: CASSPGTGASYEQYF. The CDR3 DNA is TGTGCCAGCTCACCCGGGACAGGGGCCTCCTACGAGCAGTACTTC.